Listed here are 2 T cell receptor beta chains from one sample, sequenced in a study of blood T cell repertoires in COVID-19. Clones were read by immunoSEQ multiplex PCR, and TCRdb kept only the in-frame ones, dropping some. This table has roughly 77,000 clones, 80% appearing once. Material for sequencing was peripheral blood. Source of these receptors: a woman between 70 and 85 years old with acute or convalescent COVID-19.

The chain has TRBV19 and TRBJ1-5; no clear D gene. Trimming stripped 4 bases from V and 0 bases from J, with 10 bases between. Germline V gene data show CDR1 as LNHDA and CDR2 as SQIVND (reference sequence). The CDR3 runs 15 residues. CDR3 in amino acids: CASSTQDSSNQPQHF. CDR3 DNA: TGTGCCAGTAGTACCCAGGACTCTAGCAATCAGCCCCAGCATTTT.

The chain uses TRBV19 and TRBJ2-7; 10 nucleotides agree with TRBD1. V lost 7 bases and J lost 4; bases outside the gene matches: 10. Germline V gene lookup returns CDR1 LNHDA and CDR2 SQIVND (reference sequence). This CDR3 region has 15 residues. CDR3 coding DNA: TGTGCCAGTATGTGGTCGACAGGGGGCGCGTACGAGCAGTACTTC. Translated: CASMWSTGGAYEQYF.